The 23 T cell receptor beta chains in this list originate from one sample, sequenced in a study of T cell responses to AZD1222 COVID-19 vaccine. The method was immunoSEQ multiplex PCR; TCRdb's version includes in-frame clones alone and lacks a portion of them. The sample has about 180,000 clones, around nine tenths seen once. The sequencing used peripheral blood, collected on day 0 of AZD1222 vaccination. Every receptor here comes from an adult in good health.

V is TRBV7-9 and J is TRBJ1-4; 8 bases match TRBD1. Germline CDR1 SEHNR, CDR2 FQNEAQ (reference sequence). This CDR3 spans 15 amino acids. After removal of 5 bases from V and 8 bases from J, the junction contained 10 bases not matched to a gene. The DNA for the CDR3 is TGTGCCAGCAGCACCTATGGACAGGGAGGGGAAAAACTGTTTTTT. Translated, it gives CASSTYGQGGEKLFF.

V gene TRBV6-1 combines with J gene TRBJ2-7; D not certain. CDR1 and CDR2 (germline): MNHNS, SASEGT. This CDR3 is built from 15 residues. V was shortened by 1 base and J by 5 bases, with 15 bases between the two germline ends. The CDR3, as DNA: TGTGCCAGCAGTGAAGGGGTATGGGTAGGCGACGAGCAGTACTTC. As protein: CASSEGVWVGDEQYF.

This clone appeared a single time. V usage is TRBV11-2 and J usage is TRBJ2-7; D assignment may be TRBD1 or TRBD2 (5 bases each). This CDR3 is built from 14 residues. The V gene's germline CDR1 is SGHAT and CDR2 FQNNGV. Trimming took 4 bases from V and 5 from J, leaving 15 bases between them. Written as DNA, the CDR3 is TGTGCCAGCAGCTATTGGGACCCTATGAACGAGCAGTACTTC. Protein: CASSYWDPMNEQYF.

The rearrangement links TRBV11-2 to TRBJ1-3; unclear D gene. The V and J ends lost 2 bases and 1 base respectively, with 6 bases between them. Germline loops: CDR1 SGHAT, CDR2 FQNNGV. The CDR3 has 14 residues. The CDR3 DNA sequence: TGTGCCAGCAGCTTATATAGGTCTGGAAACACCATATATTTT. Residues: CASSLYRSGNTIYF. The full variable domain, its missing parts supplied by reference TRBV11-2 and TRBJ1-3, is EAGVAQSPRYKIIEKRQSVAFWCNPISGHATLYWYQQILGQGPKLLIQFQNNGVVDDSQLPKDRFSAERLKGVDSTLKIQPAKLEDSAVYLCASSLYRSGNTIYFGEGSWLTVV.

The genes are TRBV18 and TRBJ2-7; TRBD2 matches 10 bases. Germline V gene lookup returns CDR1 KGHSH and CDR2 LQKENI. This CDR3 is built from 14 residues. Germline trimming cut 3 bases from V and 2 bases from J; bases unmatched to any gene: 1. The CDR3 DNA reads as TGTGCCAGCTCACCCCTAGCGGGGGCCTACGAGCAGTACTTC. This sequence encodes CASSPLAGAYEQYF.

The chain combines TRBV3-1 (or the pseudogene TRBV3-2) with TRBJ2-5; D uncertain. CDR3 length equals 12 residues. The V end lost 0 bases, the J end lost 7 bases, and 6 bases lay between the germline ends. Germline CDR1 LGHDT, CDR2 YNNKEL (reference sequence). This CDR3 is CASSQDYGTQYF. CDR3 sequence (DNA): TGTGCCAGCAGCCAAGATTACGGGACCCAGTACTTC.

This clone has just a few counts. The rearrangement links TRBV5-1 to TRBJ2-3, with no clear D. Per germline, CDR1 SGHRS and CDR2 YFSETQ. With 5 bases removed from V and 0 bases from J, the gap between germline ends came to 10 bases. The CDR3 length is 14 residues. The DNA of the CDR3 is TGCGCCAGCAGGGAGACAACTAGCACAGATACGCAGTATTTT. It yields the protein CASRETTSTDTQYF.

A note on this clone: Other nucleotide sequences in the sample specify the same CDR3. V and J are TRBV18 and TRBJ2-2, with D possibly TRBD2 on 6 matching bases. V was pared by 6 bases and J by 5 bases, with 10 bases between. Germline CDR1 KGHSH, CDR2 LQKENI. The CDR3 is made up of 13 amino acids. This CDR3 reads CASSPGGTGELFF. CDR3 nucleotides: TGTGCCAGCTCGCCTGGGGGGACCGGGGAGCTGTTTTTT. The entire variable domain, with the rest obtained from reference TRBV18 and TRBJ2-2, is as follows: NAGVMQNPRHLVRRRGQEARLRCSPMKGHSHVYWYRQLPEEGLKFMVYLQKENIIDESGMPKERFSAEFPKEGPSILRIQQVVRGDSAAYFCASSPGGTGELFFGEGSRLTVL.

This clone has a handful of counts. This chain joins TRBV6-5 and TRBJ1-4; the D gene is possibly TRBD1 (6 bases). The germline V gene encodes CDR1 MNHEY and CDR2 SVGAGI. Trimming cost V 5 bases and J 1 base, with 8 bases left between them. The CDR3 length is 14 residues. CDR3 DNA: TGTGCCAGCAGTCGGGACATAACTAATGAAAAACTGTTTTTT. Encoded protein: CASSRDITNEKLFF.

The V and J genes are TRBV18 and TRBJ1-5; D unclear. Germline V gene data show CDR1 as KGHSH and CDR2 as LQKENI. There are 14 residues in the CDR3. The ends were cut back, 3 bases at V and 0 bases at J, with 6 bases in the middle. The CDR3 bases are TGTGCCAGCTCACCTGACCTTAGCAATCAGCCCCAGCATTTT. As protein: CASSPDLSNQPQHF. The complete variable domain, with remaining parts taken from reference TRBV18 and TRBJ1-5, reads NAGVMQNPRHLVRRRGQEARLRCSPMKGHSHVYWYRQLPEEGLKFMVYLQKENIIDESGMPKERFSAEFPKEGPSILRIQQVVRGDSAAYFCASSPDLSNQPQHFGDGTRLSIL.

Only one count was recorded for this clone. The chain carries TRBV6-5 and TRBJ2-7; tentative D call: TRBD2 (5 bases). Germline CDR1 and CDR2: MNHEY and SVGAGI. CDR3 length: 15 residues. Trimming removed 6 bases from V and 0 bases from J, with 15 bases in between. The CDR3 here is CASSAGGSVSYEQYF. The DNA for the CDR3 is TGTGCCAGCAGCGCCGGAGGCTCGGTCTCCTACGAGCAGTACTTC.

V gene TRBV4-1 combines with J gene TRBJ2-1, with D possibly matching TRBD1 (6 bases). Germline lookup yields CDR1 MGHRA and CDR2 YSYEKL. This CDR3 spans 15 amino acids. V lost 5 bases and J 5 bases, leaving 16 bases between the germline ends. Here the CDR3 DNA reads TGCGCCAGCAGCTTCGTTAGGGGGAATAACAATGAGCAGTTCTTC. It translates to CASSFVRGNNNEQFF.

The chain is built from TRBV5-1 and TRBJ1-4, with 7 bases that match TRBD1. With V trimmed by 4 bases and J by 0 bases, 6 bases remained unmatched. Germline V gene sequence: CDR1 SGHRS, CDR2 YFSETQ. CDR3 length: 16 residues. CDR3 sequence: CASSPRDRTTNEKLFF. The CDR3, as DNA: TGCGCCAGCAGCCCCCGGGACAGAACAACTAATGAAAAACTGTTTTTT.

This chain uses TRBV27 with TRBJ1-5; weak D call: TRBD1 (5 bases). With 2 bases removed from V and 6 bases from J, the gap between germline ends came to 14 bases. This CDR3 has 15 residues. Germline-derived CDR1 and CDR2 are MNHEY and SMNVEV (reference sequence). In DNA form, the CDR3 reads TGTGCCAGCAGTTTAGCCCGGGGGGGAGGTCAGCCCCAGCATTTT. It is translated as CASSLARGGGQPQHF.

This clone appeared once. This chain connects TRBV5-1 to TRBJ2-2; TRBD1 agrees at 7 bases. The J segment lost 4 bases and the V segment lost 3 bases, leaving 6 bases of the junction unmatched. Germline V CDR1 and CDR2: SGHRS, YFSETQ. The CDR3 consists of 15 residues. CDR3 sequence: CASSSGQVGTGELFF. DNA of the CDR3: TGCGCCAGCAGCTCCGGACAGGTCGGCACCGGGGAGCTGTTTTTT.

The rearrangement uses TRBV28 and TRBJ1-5; 11 bases line up with TRBD1. V dropped 6 bases and J dropped 4; count of bases not matched to a gene: 11. The CDR3 is made up of 17 amino acids. Germline-derived CDR1 and CDR2 are MDHEN and SYDVKM. DNA for the CDR3: TGTGCCAGCAGGGGGGACAGGGGGTTTTATGCGAATCAGCCCCAGCATTTT. Residues: CASRGDRGFYANQPQHF.

The CDR3 DNA follows: TGTGGCGTAGGAACAGGAGGGCCATACAATGAGCAGTTCTTC. This translates into CGVGTGGPYNEQFF. V gene TRBV6-5 combines with J gene TRBJ2-1; maybe TRBD2 (6 bases). CDR3 size: 14 residues. Germline lookup yields CDR1 MNHEY and CDR2 SVGAGI.

J is TRBJ1-1 and V is TRBV28, with D tentatively TRBD1 (5 bases). This CDR3 contains 13 residues. The germline CDR1 and CDR2 sequences are MDHEN and SYDVKM. V lost 5 bases and J lost 1, with 8 bases in between. This chain's CDR3 is CASSLTENTEAFF. DNA of the CDR3: TGTGCCAGCAGTCTGACAGAGAACACTGAAGCTTTCTTT.

The V gene is TRBV30, the J gene TRBJ1-1; tentatively, D is TRBD1 (6 bases). V was shortened by 0 bases and J by 5 bases, with 10 bases between the two germline ends. The CDR3 sequence is 13 residues long. The germline V gene has CDR1 GTSNPN and CDR2 SVGIG (reference sequence). CDR3 coding DNA: TGTGCCTGGAGTGTATTTACAGGGACTGAAGCTTTCTTT. Translation gives CAWSVFTGTEAFF.

The J gene is TRBJ1-5, the V gene TRBV6-5; D remains unclear. This CDR3 region has 15 residues. V lost 6 bases and J lost 0, with 12 bases in between. CDR1 is MNHEY, CDR2 SVGAGI, per germline. The CDR3 is CASREETYSNQPQHF. The DNA of the CDR3 is TGTGCCAGCAGAGAGGAGACATATAGCAATCAGCCCCAGCATTTT.

The rearrangement uses TRBV9 and TRBJ1-2; 9 bases agree with TRBD1. In germline, CDR1 is SGDLS, CDR2 YYNGEE. Losses at the gene ends were 4 bases for V and 4 bases for J; bases not matched to a gene: 8. The CDR3 has 15 amino acids. The DNA of the CDR3 is TGTGCCAGCAGCTCAACGGACAGGGGATCCTATGGCTACACCTTC. Encoded protein: CASSSTDRGSYGYTF.

The V and J genes are TRBV27 and TRBJ1-4; D is perhaps TRBD1 (5 bases). The CDR3 sequence is 11 residues long. The germline gives CDR1 MNHEY, CDR2 SMNVEV (reference sequence). V gave up 4 bases and J gave up 12 bases, with 9 bases separating them. CDR3 sequence reads: CASSWGDELFF. The CDR3 DNA reads as TGTGCCAGCAGTTGGGGGGACGAACTGTTTTTT.

The chain couples TRBV15 to TRBJ1-2, with D hard to call. Trimming left V 0 bases short and J 4 bases short, with 9 bases between. Per germline, CDR1 LNHNV and CDR2 YYDKDF (reference sequence). The CDR3 is 14 residues long. CDR3 residues: CATSRDEAIYGYTF. Here the CDR3 DNA reads TGTGCCACCAGCAGAGATGAAGCCATCTATGGCTACACCTTC.